The T cell receptor beta chain under discussion was sequenced for a study of T-cell memory formation after mild COVID-19. Study as a whole: TCR clusters were mostly confined to one donor each. The study, taken as a whole, reports: The pre-infection memory compartment contained some responding clones, suggesting cross-reactive memory joined. Clones contracting across day 15 to 85 had a balanced CD4/CD8 profile; later expanding clones leaned CD4+.

This clonotype was seen a few times. What it binds is not known. TCRdb re-called the 5' RACE reads with MiXCR, one entry per CDR3 protein. The sample contains about 110,000 distinct CDR3 sequences, over 15% of which appear only once. CDR3 length: 14 residues. Germline CDR1 and CDR2: SGHVS and FQNEAQ. The trim removed 6 bases at V and 1 base at J, leaving 4 bases unmatched. Sequencing was done on a sample of PBMCs or a T cell subset sorted from them (not recorded which). The V gene is TRBV7-8, the J gene TRBJ2-3; 7 bases map to TRBD1. The source is a man in his late teens or twenties who had mild COVID-19 (a few samples of this study predate the infection). Cell type and time point are not known. The chain's CDR3 is CASSRGQGTDTQYF. The DNA of the CDR3 is TGTGCCAGCAGTCGTGGACAGGGCACAGATACGCAGTATTTT.